The rows below give T cell receptor beta chains drawn from one sample of a study of blood T cells in healthy people across ages. MiXCR was run by TCRdb on the 5' RACE reads, yielding one entry per CDR3 protein. Altogether around 780,000 distinct CDR3 sequences are present, approximately 60% being singletons, with the ten largest covering roughly 24%. Sequencing used blood. These receptors originate from a man in his forties in good health. Each CDR3 is given with its conserved first and last residue. The D gene is left open where the match is weak. For some rows the clone size is stated as once, few or many, or as a class when expanded; others skip it.

j_gene: TRBJ2-1; len: 13; d_gene: NA; abundance: few; v_gene: TRBV7-3; CDR3aa: CASSLISRGEQFF; CDR3nt: TGTGCCAGCAGCTTAATCTCCCGTGGTGAGCAGTTCTTC
j_gene: TRBJ2-1; len: 16; d_gene: NA; abundance: few; v_gene: TRBV5-1; CDR3aa: CASSLSPEKAFDEQFF; CDR3nt: TGCGCCAGCAGCTTGTCTCCTGAGAAGGCTTTCGATGAGCAGTTCTTC
j_gene: TRBJ2-3; len: 14; d_gene: NA; abundance: NA; v_gene: TRBV10-3; CDR3aa: CAISDPKGPDTQYF; CDR3nt: TGTGCCATCAGTGACCCGAAGGGTCCAGATACGCAGTATTTT
j_gene: TRBJ2-7; len: 16; d_gene: NA; abundance: NA; v_gene: TRBV20-1; CDR3aa: CSATEPTGTYSYEQYF; CDR3nt: TGCAGTGCTACGGAACCAACAGGGACCTATTCCTACGAGCAGTACTTC
j_gene: TRBJ2-3; len: 13; d_gene: NA; abundance: few; v_gene: TRBV4-3; CDR3aa: CASSRWDQKTQYF; CDR3nt: TGCGCCAGCAGCCGCTGGGACCAGAAAACGCAGTATTTT
j_gene: TRBJ2-5; len: 13; d_gene: NA; abundance: NA; v_gene: TRBV28; CDR3aa: CASSLGRGGTQYF; CDR3nt: TGTGCCAGCAGTTTGGGCAGGGGGGGGACCCAGTACTTC
j_gene: TRBJ2-3; len: 14; d_gene: TRBD2; abundance: NA; v_gene: TRBV12-3/TRBV12-4; CDR3aa: CASRERGGQDTQYF; CDR3nt: TGTGCCAGCAGAGAGCGGGGGGGCCAGGATACGCAGTATTTT
j_gene: TRBJ2-1; len: 19; d_gene: TRBD2; abundance: NA; v_gene: TRBV29-1; CDR3aa: CSVETRPAGGGGSYNEQFF; CDR3nt: TGCAGCGTTGAAACCCGACCAGCGGGAGGAGGGGGTTCCTACAATGAGCAGTTCTTC
j_gene: TRBJ1-1; len: 14; d_gene: NA; abundance: NA; v_gene: TRBV6-5; CDR3aa: CASSARGRNTEAFF; CDR3nt: TGTGCCAGCAGTGCTCGGGGGCGGAACACTGAAGCTTTCTTT
j_gene: TRBJ1-5; len: 13; d_gene: NA; abundance: NA; v_gene: TRBV20-1; CDR3aa: CSADTGWNQPQHF; CDR3nt: TGCAGTGCGGATACAGGGTGGAATCAGCCCCAGCATTTT
j_gene: TRBJ2-1; len: 14; d_gene: TRBD1; abundance: NA; v_gene: TRBV18; CDR3aa: CASSPATGGGEQFF; CDR3nt: TGTGCCAGCTCACCCGCGACAGGGGGAGGTGAGCAGTTCTTC
j_gene: TRBJ2-2; len: 15; d_gene: TRBD1; abundance: once; v_gene: TRBV12-5; CDR3aa: CASGTPTGITGELFF; CDR3nt: TGTGCTAGTGGTACTCCGACAGGGATCACCGGGGAGCTGTTTTTT
j_gene: TRBJ2-3; len: 14; d_gene: NA; abundance: NA; v_gene: TRBV5-1; CDR3aa: CASGSTGGDGTQYF; CDR3nt: TGCGCCAGCGGTTCTACTGGAGGCGATGGTACGCAGTATTTT